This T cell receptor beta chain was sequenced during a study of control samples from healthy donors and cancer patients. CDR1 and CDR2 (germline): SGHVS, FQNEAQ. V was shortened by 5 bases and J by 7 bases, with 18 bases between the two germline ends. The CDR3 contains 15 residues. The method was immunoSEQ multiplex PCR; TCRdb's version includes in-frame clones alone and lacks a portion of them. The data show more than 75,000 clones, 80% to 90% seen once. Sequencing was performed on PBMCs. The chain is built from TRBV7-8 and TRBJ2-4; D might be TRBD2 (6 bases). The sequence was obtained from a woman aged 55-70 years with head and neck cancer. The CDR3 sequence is CASSPRGAITNIQYF. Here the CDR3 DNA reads TGTGCCAGCAGCCCCCGCGGGGCCATCACGAACATTCAGTACTTC.